These T cell receptor beta chains were read from a single sample in a study of CD8 T cells in ankylosing spondylitis. TCRdb recomputed calls from the 5' RACE reads with MiXCR, one row per CDR3 protein. The repertoire holds a few hundred thousand distinct CDR3 sequences, over 8.5% seen once, with 6% to 8% in the top ten. Sequenced input: blood, either unsorted or a sorted T cell fraction (not recorded which). The receptor source for this set is a male donor with ankylosing spondylitis or in good health (not recorded which). The CDR3 runs from the conserved cysteine through the conserved F or W. Each record gives: CDR3 protein, CDR3 DNA, clone size, CDR3 length, V gene, D gene, J gene. D genes are given only for firm matches. A clone size is listed for some rows: how often the clone was seen (once, few, many), or a class if it is expanded.

CDR3aa: CASSLTSGRAADTQYF
CDR3nt: TGTGCCAGCAGCCTGACTAGCGGGAGAGCGGCAGATACGCAGTATTTT
abundance: few
len: 16
v_gene: TRBV7-2
d_gene: TRBD2
j_gene: TRBJ2-3

CDR3aa: CASSPSGGQGPDTQYF
CDR3nt: TGTGCCAGCAGTCCCTCGGGGGGACAGGGACCAGATACGCAGTATTTT
abundance: few
len: 16
v_gene: TRBV6-4
d_gene: TRBD1
j_gene: TRBJ2-3

CDR3aa: CAISGGLAHEQFF
CDR3nt: TGTGCCATCAGTGGCGGCTTAGCCCATGAGCAGTTCTTC
abundance: many
len: 13
v_gene: TRBV10-3
d_gene: NA
j_gene: TRBJ2-1

CDR3aa: CASSDGTQAGSYNEQFF
CDR3nt: TGTGCCAGCAGTGATGGAACTCAGGCGGGCTCCTACAATGAGCAGTTCTTC
abundance: few
len: 17
v_gene: TRBV25-1
d_gene: NA
j_gene: TRBJ2-1

CDR3aa: CASSGASGYSTDTQYF
CDR3nt: TGTGCCAGCAGCGGGGCGTCCGGGTATAGCACAGATACGCAGTATTTT
abundance: NA
len: 16
v_gene: TRBV7-9
d_gene: NA
j_gene: TRBJ2-3

CDR3aa: CATKITGGWVEAFF
CDR3nt: TGTGCCACCAAGATTACAGGGGGCTGGGTAGAGGCTTTCTTT
abundance: NA
len: 14
v_gene: TRBV2
d_gene: TRBD1
j_gene: TRBJ1-1

CDR3aa: CASSLVPGTSGFSYNEQFF
CDR3nt: TGCGCCAGCAGCTTGGTACCTGGGACTAGCGGATTCTCCTACAATGAGCAGTTCTTC
abundance: many
len: 19
v_gene: TRBV5-1
d_gene: TRBD2
j_gene: TRBJ2-1

CDR3aa: CSASPGVAGANVLTF
CDR3nt: TGCAGTGCATCCCCTGGCGTTGCCGGGGCCAACGTCCTGACTTTC
abundance: many
len: 15
v_gene: TRBV20-1
d_gene: NA
j_gene: TRBJ2-6

CDR3aa: CSVAEYNEQFF
CDR3nt: TGCAGCGTTGCTGAATACAATGAGCAGTTCTTC
abundance: many
len: 11
v_gene: TRBV29-1
d_gene: NA
j_gene: TRBJ2-1

CDR3aa: CSAAPGQGEDTIYF
CDR3nt: TGCAGTGCTGCTCCGGGACAGGGGGAAGACACCATATATTTT
abundance: many
len: 14
v_gene: TRBV20-1
d_gene: TRBD1
j_gene: TRBJ1-3

CDR3aa: CASSGMGLAGIISQYF
CDR3nt: TGCGCCAGCAGCGGGATGGGACTAGCGGGAATTATATCGCAGTACTTC
abundance: many
len: 16
v_gene: TRBV5-1
d_gene: TRBD2
j_gene: TRBJ2-7

CDR3aa: CASSIAVTGELFF
CDR3nt: TGTGCCAGTAGTATAGCCGTCACCGGGGAGCTGTTTTTT
abundance: few
len: 13
v_gene: TRBV19
d_gene: NA
j_gene: TRBJ2-2

CDR3aa: CASSFGTSGGFYEQYF
CDR3nt: TGCGCCAGCAGCTTCGGGACTAGCGGGGGGTTTTACGAGCAGTACTTC
abundance: few
len: 16
v_gene: TRBV5-1
d_gene: TRBD2
j_gene: TRBJ2-7

CDR3aa: CASSLNPRTSNGDTQYF
CDR3nt: TGTGCCAGCAGCTTAAATCCTAGGACTAGTAACGGGGATACGCAGTATTTT
abundance: NA
len: 17
v_gene: TRBV11-2
d_gene: TRBD2
j_gene: TRBJ2-3

CDR3aa: CASSLFEGNTEAFF
CDR3nt: TGTGCCAGCAGTTTATTTGAGGGGAACACTGAAGCTTTCTTT
abundance: many
len: 14
v_gene: TRBV27
d_gene: NA
j_gene: TRBJ1-1

CDR3aa: CSVVLSYEQYF
CDR3nt: TGCAGCGTAGTACTGTCCTACGAGCAGTACTTC
abundance: many
len: 11
v_gene: TRBV29-1
d_gene: NA
j_gene: TRBJ2-7

CDR3aa: CASKTQGAGRYEQFF
CDR3nt: TGTGCCAGTAAGACCCAGGGGGCGGGCCGGTATGAGCAGTTCTTC
abundance: NA
len: 15
v_gene: TRBV19
d_gene: TRBD1
j_gene: TRBJ2-1

CDR3aa: CASSPSGRSSGANVLTF
CDR3nt: TGTGCCAGCAGCCCTAGTGGACGGAGCTCTGGGGCCAACGTCCTGACTTTC
abundance: NA
len: 17
v_gene: TRBV7-3
d_gene: NA
j_gene: TRBJ2-6

CDR3aa: CSATQQGLVYEQFF
CDR3nt: TGCAGTGCCACCCAGCAGGGCTTGGTCTATGAGCAGTTCTTC
abundance: many
len: 14
v_gene: TRBV20-1
d_gene: NA
j_gene: TRBJ2-1

CDR3aa: CASSLTTPRANEQFF
CDR3nt: TGTGCCAGCAGCTTAACGACACCCAGGGCCAATGAGCAGTTCTTC
abundance: many
len: 15
v_gene: TRBV7-8
d_gene: NA
j_gene: TRBJ2-1

CDR3aa: CASSTSGTTNTGELFF
CDR3nt: TGCGCCAGCAGCACGAGCGGGACCACGAACACCGGGGAGCTGTTTTTT
abundance: few
len: 16
v_gene: TRBV5-1
d_gene: TRBD2
j_gene: TRBJ2-2

CDR3aa: CASSYLRQGTEQFF
CDR3nt: TGTGCCAGCAGTTACCTAAGACAGGGGACTGAGCAGTTCTTC
abundance: few
len: 14
v_gene: TRBV6-2/TRBV6-3
d_gene: TRBD1
j_gene: TRBJ2-1

CDR3aa: CASSLIAGGYTGELFF
CDR3nt: TGCGCCAGCAGCTTAATCGCGGGAGGGTACACCGGGGAGCTGTTTTTT
abundance: NA
len: 16
v_gene: TRBV5-1
d_gene: TRBD2
j_gene: TRBJ2-2

CDR3aa: CASSLAPGTGTSEETQYF
CDR3nt: TGCGCCAGCAGCTTGGCACCCGGGACAGGAACCTCCGAAGAGACCCAGTACTTC
abundance: many
len: 18
v_gene: TRBV5-1
d_gene: TRBD1
j_gene: TRBJ2-5

CDR3aa: CSVCLAGATGDTQYF
CDR3nt: TGCAGCGTTTGTCTAGCGGGAGCTACAGGTGATACGCAGTATTTT
abundance: NA
len: 15
v_gene: TRBV29-1
d_gene: TRBD2
j_gene: TRBJ2-3

CDR3aa: CASSQGPNEQFF
CDR3nt: TGTGCCAGCAGCCAGGGACCCAATGAGCAGTTCTTC
abundance: many
len: 12
v_gene: TRBV3-1
d_gene: NA
j_gene: TRBJ2-1

CDR3aa: CASSPLAGGPTDTQYF
CDR3nt: TGCGCCAGCAGTCCCCTAGCGGGAGGACCCACAGATACGCAGTATTTT
abundance: NA
len: 16
v_gene: TRBV5-1
d_gene: TRBD2
j_gene: TRBJ2-3

CDR3aa: CSAPLTAGTDTQYF
CDR3nt: TGCAGTGCTCCACTCACAGCCGGCACAGATACGCAGTATTTT
abundance: many
len: 14
v_gene: TRBV20-1
d_gene: NA
j_gene: TRBJ2-3

CDR3aa: CASSDTDFGGQVTDTQYF
CDR3nt: TGTGCCAGCAGTGATACAGACTTTGGGGGACAGGTAACAGATACGCAGTATTTT
abundance: NA
len: 18
v_gene: TRBV6-1
d_gene: TRBD1
j_gene: TRBJ2-3

CDR3aa: CASSERSSTDTQYF
CDR3nt: TGTGCCAGCAGTGAAAGATCTAGCACAGATACGCAGTATTTT
abundance: NA
len: 14
v_gene: TRBV7-9
d_gene: NA
j_gene: TRBJ2-3

CDR3aa: CAISESMAYYEQYF
CDR3nt: TGTGCCATCAGTGAGTCGATGGCTTACTACGAGCAGTACTTC
abundance: NA
len: 14
v_gene: TRBV10-3
d_gene: NA
j_gene: TRBJ2-7

CDR3aa: CASSFGRGPEYGYTF
CDR3nt: TGTGCCAGCAGTTTTGGCAGGGGGCCCGAGTATGGCTACACCTTC
abundance: NA
len: 15
v_gene: TRBV12-3/TRBV12-4
d_gene: TRBD1
j_gene: TRBJ1-2

CDR3aa: CSAIIAGTSGGASYEQYF
CDR3nt: TGCAGTGCTATTATTGCCGGGACTAGCGGGGGGGCCTCCTACGAGCAGTACTTC
abundance: many
len: 18
v_gene: TRBV20-1
d_gene: TRBD2
j_gene: TRBJ2-7

CDR3aa: CASSLAFGYEQYF
CDR3nt: TGCGCCAGCAGCTTGGCTTTCGGCTACGAGCAGTACTTC
abundance: many
len: 13
v_gene: TRBV5-1
d_gene: NA
j_gene: TRBJ2-7

CDR3aa: CASSYSRQGEKLFF
CDR3nt: TGTGCCAGCAGTTACTCGAGGCAGGGTGAAAAACTGTTTTTT
abundance: NA
len: 14
v_gene: TRBV6-5
d_gene: NA
j_gene: TRBJ1-4

CDR3aa: CASSLAGGASNQPQHF
CDR3nt: TGTGCCAGCAGCTTGGCCGGGGGGGCTAGCAATCAGCCCCAGCATTTT
abundance: NA
len: 16
v_gene: TRBV5-6
d_gene: NA
j_gene: TRBJ1-5

CDR3aa: CASSLRDRMNTGELFF
CDR3nt: TGCGCCAGCAGTTTGCGGGACAGAATGAACACCGGGGAGCTGTTTTTT
abundance: many
len: 16
v_gene: TRBV5-1
d_gene: NA
j_gene: TRBJ2-2

CDR3aa: CASSSPSDNQPQHF
CDR3nt: TGTGCCAGCAGTTCACCGTCCGACAATCAGCCCCAGCATTTT
abundance: NA
len: 14
v_gene: TRBV6-5
d_gene: NA
j_gene: TRBJ1-5

CDR3aa: CSVAGFPGTGQETQYF
CDR3nt: TGCAGCGTTGCAGGGTTCCCAGGAACAGGACAAGAGACCCAGTACTTC
abundance: few
len: 16
v_gene: TRBV29-1
d_gene: NA
j_gene: TRBJ2-5

CDR3aa: CSVEYQAQGTIYF
CDR3nt: TGCAGCGTTGAGTACCAGGCCCAGGGGACCATATATTTT
abundance: many
len: 13
v_gene: TRBV29-1
d_gene: NA
j_gene: TRBJ1-3